This is a list of T cell receptor beta chains from one sample in a study of blood T cell repertoires in COVID-19. Assay used: immunoSEQ multiplex PCR; TCRdb lists only in-frame clones, some missing. The sample holds some 200,000 clones, roughly four fifths seen once. The sample taken for sequencing was peripheral blood. These receptors all come from a woman in her 50s with active or convalescent COVID-19. The conserved cysteine and the conserved F or W are not part of the CDR3 here.

CDR3 | J | V | length
ASSLSFTEAF | TRBJ1-1 | TRBV11-2 | 10
ASSPWRTGDTEAF | TRBJ1-1 | TRBV11-1 | 13
SVVGGAETNEQF | TRBJ2-1 | TRBV29-1 | 12
ASSLRWGPLYEQY | TRBJ2-7 | TRBV27 | 13
ASSGTGQGAIGSYNEQF | TRBJ2-1 | TRBV9 | 17
ASSQGAGQRHNEKLF | TRBJ1-4 | TRBV3-1/TRBV3-2 | 15
ASSLSRSAGTSLYNEQF | TRBJ2-1 | TRBV7-3 | 17
AAGRRNTGELF | TRBJ2-2 | TRBV6-6 | 11
ASSLGQTGNTIY | TRBJ1-3 | TRBV5-8 | 12
ASRYPAGSNQPQH | TRBJ1-5 | TRBV27 | 13
ASSALQGEQY | TRBJ2-7 | TRBV9 | 10
ASRRLALSREQF | TRBJ2-1 | TRBV4-1 | 12
ASIPTENYGYT | TRBJ1-2 | TRBV28 | 11
ASSTTDGPNQPQH | TRBJ1-5 | TRBV6-1 | 13
ASSLVDQPQH | TRBJ1-5 | TRBV5-6 | 10
ASSLVGGQETQY | TRBJ2-5 | TRBV5-5 | 12
ASSLPDRSLDQPQH | TRBJ1-5 | TRBV23-1 | 14
ATSDRQGGGYT | TRBJ1-2 | TRBV24-1 | 11
ASSAMSLGGVSSNSPLH | TRBJ1-6 | TRBV10-2 | 17
ASSTYGTADNSPLH | TRBJ1-6 | TRBV27 | 14
ASSSLTSGTYNEQF | TRBJ2-1 | TRBV7-6 | 14
ASSSTGHSPLH | TRBJ1-6 | TRBV28 | 11
ASSLGLGANYGYT | TRBJ1-2 | TRBV5-6 | 13
ASSLAGGAGSPLH | TRBJ1-6 | TRBV5-5 | 13